This record looks at one TCR beta chain sequence and its context. What this receptor recognizes is not known. The sample holds no much larger clone one base away, and base qualities are not on file. The V and J ends are trimmed by 6 bases and 1 base, leaving 24 bases between them. Inclusive of the bounding cysteine and phenylalanine, the CDR3 is 18 residues long. Only CDR3 DNA is held: 54 bases, read in frame from base 1. CDR1 and CDR2, looked up from the germline V gene, are SNHLY and FYNNEI. These data are taken from a study of T-cell memory formation after mild COVID-19 (dated by TCRdb to the early 2020s). About the study as a whole: Most TCR sequence clusters were specific to one of the two donors. In a couple of donors, T-cell clones that expanded and contracted after mild COVID-19 were tracked by sequencing TCRalpha and TCRbeta repertoires over time. Two young, previously healthy adult volunteers, one female and one male, were included in the cohort.

PBMCs were isolated by Ficoll-Paque density gradient centrifugation. The sequencing machine was an Illumina NovaSeq 6000. TCRalpha and TCRbeta cDNA libraries were built by 5'RACE with constant-segment primers, adding sample barcodes and unique molecular identifiers. RNA was extracted from every sample with Trizol reagent. Amplification of the libraries took two PCR steps, and the second step added a second sample barcode plus Illumina TruSeq adapters. Sequencing of the libraries was done on an Illumina NovaSeq, producing 2 x 150 bp paired-end reads. In the original analysis: The reads were demultiplexed and collapsed into UMI-guided consensus sequences using migec v1.2.7. With mixcr v2.1.11, UMI consensuses were aligned to TRA and TRB V and J templates and assembled into clonotypes. A clonotype was counted as expanded or contracted only if both edgeR and NoisET called the change significant, with noise models trained on biological replicates. For edgeR calls, the cutoffs were a false discovery rate-adjusted p below 0.01 and a log2 fold-change threshold of 1. PCA with hierarchical clustering of max-normalized trajectories of the 1000 most abundant clonotypes was used as exploratory dynamics analysis. Separately sequenced CD4+ and CD8+ repertoires were used to assign the CD4 or CD8 phenotype of responding clones. TCRdb passed the public sequencing reads through fastp at Q25 and MiXCR, retaining productive beta sequences. A single entry per CDR3 protein holds the most common genes and DNA from its merged rows. The V and J calls come from TCRdb's annotation, not from the publication. In this sample the table shows around 250,000 distinct CDR3 sequences, more than 8% of which occur a single time. The ten largest make up 22% of the sample.

Results and caveats for the whole study, not just this receptor: Some responding clones were found in pre-infection memory, which suggests that pre-existing cross-reactive memory T cells took part in the SARS-CoV-2 response. Clones that contracted from day 15 to 85 showed balanced CD4/CD8 phenotypes, whereas a second wave of clones that expanded from day 15 to 37 leaned towards CD4+. SARS-CoV-2 specificity was not confirmed for the second-wave clones peaking on day 37. Only two mild cases were covered in the study, and larger cohorts including severe cases with pre-infection samples were considered necessary. Contracting CD4+ clones were found mainly in CM and EM memory subsets, while CD8+ clones were enriched in EMRA.

The sample comprised PBMCs or a T cell subset sorted from them (not recorded which). The sequence was collected from a man in his late teens or twenties who had mild COVID-19 (a few samples of this study predate the infection). The sample titles of this study are shuffled in the database, so cell type and time point are left out; the donor was told from shared clones. Rearrangement joined TRBV2 to TRBJ1-1; TRBD1 is perhaps the D gene, given 5 matching bases. The bases are TGTGCCAGCAGGGGTAGGTCCTGGGTGACAGATTCGAACACTGAAGCTTTCTTT. Its translation reads: CASRGRSWVTDSNTEAFF.